A single T cell receptor (beta chain) is shown here with its context. The data stem from a study of blood T cell repertoires in COVID-19. Per the original data handling: Reference gene primer amplification gave estimated nucleated cell counts. Using immunoSEQ multiplex PCR, the repertoire was profiled, and TCRdb retains in-frame clones only, with some absent. The DNA was the basis for D and trimming; V, J and clone size are from that table. The sample contains 130,000 to 150,000 clones, approximately 81% of which appear only once. Germline V gene sequence: CDR1 SGDLS, CDR2 YYNGEE. With V trimmed by 2 bases and J by 3 bases, 4 bases remained unmatched. This CDR3 is 15 amino acids long.

The receptor was derived from a human donor with acute or convalescent COVID-19. The donor label of this sample is uncertain. The V call is TRBV9, the J call TRBJ1-5, with 8 nucleotides matching TRBD1. Sequencing used peripheral blood. The chain's CDR3 is CASSVRDRPNQPQHF. The CDR3 DNA reads TGTGCCAGCAGCGTCCGGGACAGGCCCAATCAGCCCCAGCATTTT.